This record looks at one T cell receptor (beta chain) sequence and its context. This sample was included in a study of blood T cell repertoires in COVID-19. The CDR3 loop spans 14 amino acids. Per the germline V gene, CDR1 is MNHEY and CDR2 is SVGAGI. V was pared by 8 bases and J by 4 bases, with 18 bases between. The data were produced by immunoSEQ multiplex PCR, yet TCRdb's version contains in-frame clones alone and is incomplete. Of more than 55,000 clones listed, approximately 90% are singletons. The sequenced sample was peripheral blood. This chain uses TRBV6-5 with TRBJ2-7; D gene ambiguous. This TCR was recovered from a human donor with active COVID-19. The donor label of this sample is uncertain. Here the CDR3 reads CASSQQNPPYEQYF. The CDR3 bases are TGTGCCAGCTCTCAACAAAACCCCCCTTACGAGCAGTACTTC.